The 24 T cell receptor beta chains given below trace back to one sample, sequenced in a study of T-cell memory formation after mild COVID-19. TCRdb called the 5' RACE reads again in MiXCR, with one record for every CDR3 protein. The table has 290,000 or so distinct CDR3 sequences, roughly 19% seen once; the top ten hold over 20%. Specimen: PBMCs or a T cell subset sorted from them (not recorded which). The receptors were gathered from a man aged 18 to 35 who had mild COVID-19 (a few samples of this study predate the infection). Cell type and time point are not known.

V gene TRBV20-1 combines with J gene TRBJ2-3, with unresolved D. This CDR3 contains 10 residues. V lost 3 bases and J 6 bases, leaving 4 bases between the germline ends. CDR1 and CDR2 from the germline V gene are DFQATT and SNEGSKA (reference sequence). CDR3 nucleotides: TGCAGTGCTAGTTCCGATACGCAGTATTTT. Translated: CSASSDTQYF.

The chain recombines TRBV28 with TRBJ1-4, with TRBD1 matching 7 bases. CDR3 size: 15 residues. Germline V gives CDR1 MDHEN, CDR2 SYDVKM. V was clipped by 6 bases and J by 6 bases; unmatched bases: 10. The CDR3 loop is CASSRGDSPHEKLFF. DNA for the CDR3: TGTGCCAGCAGCCGCGGGGACAGCCCGCATGAAAAACTGTTTTTT.

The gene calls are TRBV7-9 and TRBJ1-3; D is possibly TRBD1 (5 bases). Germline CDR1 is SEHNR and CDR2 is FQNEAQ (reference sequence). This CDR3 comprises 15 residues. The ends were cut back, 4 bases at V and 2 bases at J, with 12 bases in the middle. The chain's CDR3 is CASSSRAVTGNTIYF. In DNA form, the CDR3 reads TGTGCCAGCAGCTCCAGGGCCGTCACTGGAAACACCATATATTTT.

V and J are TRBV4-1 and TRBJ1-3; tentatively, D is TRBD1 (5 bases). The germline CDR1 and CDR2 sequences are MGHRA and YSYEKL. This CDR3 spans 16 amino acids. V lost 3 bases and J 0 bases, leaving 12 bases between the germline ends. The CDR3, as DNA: TGCGCCAGCAGCCACCCGGGGACGAGCTCTGGAAACACCATATATTTT. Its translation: CASSHPGTSSGNTIYF.

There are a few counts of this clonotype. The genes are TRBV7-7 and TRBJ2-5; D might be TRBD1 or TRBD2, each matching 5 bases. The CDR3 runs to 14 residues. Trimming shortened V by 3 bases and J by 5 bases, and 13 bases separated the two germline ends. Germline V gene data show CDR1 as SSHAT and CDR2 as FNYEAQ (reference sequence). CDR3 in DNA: TGTGCCAGCAGCTTTGCTGGGGACCGGGAGACCCAGTACTTC. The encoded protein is CASSFAGDRETQYF. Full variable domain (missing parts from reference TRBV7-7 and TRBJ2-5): GAGVSQSPRYKVTKRGQDVTLRCDPISSHATLYWYQQALGQGPEFLTYFNYEAQPDKSGLPSDRFSAERPEGSISTLTIQRTEQRDSAMYRCASSFAGDRETQYFGPGTRLLVL.

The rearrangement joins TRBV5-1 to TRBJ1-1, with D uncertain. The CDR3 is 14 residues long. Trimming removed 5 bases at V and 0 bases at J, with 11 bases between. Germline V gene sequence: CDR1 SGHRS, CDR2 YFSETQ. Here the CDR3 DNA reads TGCGCCAGCAGTGTGCAGGTAATGAACACTGAAGCTTTCTTT. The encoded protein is CASSVQVMNTEAFF.

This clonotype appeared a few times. The CDR3 reads CASSLSEIGELFF. CDR3 bases: TGTGCCAGCAGTTTGTCGGAGATCGGGGAGCTGTTTTTT. The V call is TRBV6-2 or TRBV6-3, the J call TRBJ2-2, with D hard to call. Trimming left V 4 bases short and J 7 bases short, with 10 bases between. The CDR3 is made up of 13 amino acids. Germline V gene data show CDR1 as MNHEY and CDR2 as SVGEGT.

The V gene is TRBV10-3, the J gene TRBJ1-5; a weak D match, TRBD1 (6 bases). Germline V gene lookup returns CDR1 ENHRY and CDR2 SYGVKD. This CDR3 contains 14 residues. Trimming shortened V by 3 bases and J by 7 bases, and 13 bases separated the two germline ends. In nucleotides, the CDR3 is TGTGCCATCAGTGATGAGGGAGGGGGGCAGCCCCAGCATTTT. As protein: CAISDEGGGQPQHF.

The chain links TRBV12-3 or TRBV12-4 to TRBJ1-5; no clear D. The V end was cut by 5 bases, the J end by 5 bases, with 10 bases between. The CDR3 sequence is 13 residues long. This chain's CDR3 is CASSITTYQPQHF. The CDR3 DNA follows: TGTGCCAGCAGTATCACGACTTATCAGCCCCAGCATTTT.

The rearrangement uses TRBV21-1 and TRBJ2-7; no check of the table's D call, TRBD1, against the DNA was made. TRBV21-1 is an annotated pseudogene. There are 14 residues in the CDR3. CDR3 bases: TGTGCCAGCAGCAATAGGGGCTTCCCCTACGAGCAGTACTTC. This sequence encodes CASSNRGFPYEQYF.

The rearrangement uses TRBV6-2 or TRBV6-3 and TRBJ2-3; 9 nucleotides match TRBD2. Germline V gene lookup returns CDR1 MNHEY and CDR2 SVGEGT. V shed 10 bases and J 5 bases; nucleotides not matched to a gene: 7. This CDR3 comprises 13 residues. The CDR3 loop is CATTGLAEDTQYF. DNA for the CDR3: TGTGCCACCACGGGACTAGCCGAAGATACGCAGTATTTT.

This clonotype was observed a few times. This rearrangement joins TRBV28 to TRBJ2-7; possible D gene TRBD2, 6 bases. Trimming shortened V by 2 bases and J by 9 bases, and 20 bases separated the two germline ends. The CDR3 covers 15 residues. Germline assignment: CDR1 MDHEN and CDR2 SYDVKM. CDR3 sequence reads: CASSLGRAGPLGQYV. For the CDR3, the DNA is TGTGCCAGCAGTTTAGGGCGCGCGGGGCCCCTAGGGCAGTACGTC.

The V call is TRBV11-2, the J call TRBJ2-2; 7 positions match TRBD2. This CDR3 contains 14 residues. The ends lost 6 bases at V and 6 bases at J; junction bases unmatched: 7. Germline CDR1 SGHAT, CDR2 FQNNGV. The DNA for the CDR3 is TGTGCCAGCAGGGAGACTAGCATACCCGGGGAGCTGTTTTTT. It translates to CASRETSIPGELFF.

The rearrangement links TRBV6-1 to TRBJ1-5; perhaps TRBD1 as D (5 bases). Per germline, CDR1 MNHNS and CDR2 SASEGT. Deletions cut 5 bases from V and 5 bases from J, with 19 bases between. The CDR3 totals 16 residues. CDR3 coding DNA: TGTGCCAGCAGTCCCAACCCCGCGGACAACGATCAGCCCCAGCATTTT. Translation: CASSPNPADNDQPQHF.

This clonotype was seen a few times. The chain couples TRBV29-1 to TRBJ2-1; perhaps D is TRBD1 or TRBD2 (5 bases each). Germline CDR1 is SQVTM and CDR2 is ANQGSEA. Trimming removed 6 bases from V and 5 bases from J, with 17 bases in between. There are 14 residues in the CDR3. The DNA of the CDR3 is TGCAGCGTCTGGACGGGGCGAGTGGACAATGAGCAGTTCTTC. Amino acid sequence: CSVWTGRVDNEQFF.

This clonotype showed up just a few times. The CDR3 is CASSLAGGDFAAEKLFF. In DNA, the CDR3 is TGTGCCAGCAGCTTGGCCGGCGGTGATTTCGCTGCTGAAAAACTGTTTTTT. The chain has TRBV7-6 and TRBJ1-4; D is ambiguous. The CDR3 loop spans 17 amino acids. The V and J ends lost 3 bases and 7 bases respectively, with 21 bases between them. In germline, CDR1 is SGHVS, CDR2 FNYEAQ.

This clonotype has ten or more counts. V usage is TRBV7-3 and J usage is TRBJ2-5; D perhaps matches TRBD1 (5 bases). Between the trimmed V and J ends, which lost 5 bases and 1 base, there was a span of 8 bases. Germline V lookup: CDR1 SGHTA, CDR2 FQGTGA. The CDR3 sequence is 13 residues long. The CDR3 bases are TGTGCCAGCAGCCTGACAGTCCAAGAGACCCAGTACTTC. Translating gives CASSLTVQETQYF. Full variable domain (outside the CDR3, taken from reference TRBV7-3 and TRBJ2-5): GAGVSQTPSNKVTEKGKYVELRCDPISGHTALYWYRQSLGQGPEFLIYFQGTGAADDSGLPNDRFFAVRPEGSVSTLKIQRTERGDSAVYLCASSLTVQETQYFGPGTRLLVL.

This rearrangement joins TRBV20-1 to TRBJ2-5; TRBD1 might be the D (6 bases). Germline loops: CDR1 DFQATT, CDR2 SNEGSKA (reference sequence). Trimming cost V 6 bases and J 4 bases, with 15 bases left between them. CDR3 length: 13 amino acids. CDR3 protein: CSAIDRIGETQYF. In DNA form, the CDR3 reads TGCAGTGCCATCGACAGGATTGGAGAGACCCAGTACTTC.

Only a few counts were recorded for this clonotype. The DNA for the CDR3 is TGCGCCAGCAGCTTGTCGGGCGACTACGAGCAGTACTTC. This codes for CASSLSGDYEQYF. This rearrangement joins TRBV5-1 to TRBJ2-7; D gene uncertain. Germline CDR1 reads SGHRS; CDR2 reads YFSETQ. The V gene lost 1 base and the J gene lost 3 bases, with 8 bases spanning the gap. The CDR3 covers 13 residues.

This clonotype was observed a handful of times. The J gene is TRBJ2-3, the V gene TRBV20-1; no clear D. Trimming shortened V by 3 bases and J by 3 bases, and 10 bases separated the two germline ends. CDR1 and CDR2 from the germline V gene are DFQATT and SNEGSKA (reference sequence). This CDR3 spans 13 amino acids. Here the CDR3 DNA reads TGCAGTGCTAGGGCCAGAAATACAGATACGCAGTATTTT. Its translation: CSARARNTDTQYF.

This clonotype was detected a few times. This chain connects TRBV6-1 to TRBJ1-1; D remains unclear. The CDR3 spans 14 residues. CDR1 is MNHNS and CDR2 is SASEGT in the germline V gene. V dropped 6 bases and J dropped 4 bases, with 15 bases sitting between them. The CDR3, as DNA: TGTGCCAGCAGAGTTCAAATGAGAAGCACTGAAGCTTTCTTT. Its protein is CASRVQMRSTEAFF.

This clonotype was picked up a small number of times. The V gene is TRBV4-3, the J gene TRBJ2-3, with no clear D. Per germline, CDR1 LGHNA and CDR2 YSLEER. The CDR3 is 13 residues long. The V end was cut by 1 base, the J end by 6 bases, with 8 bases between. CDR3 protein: CASSQANSDTQYF. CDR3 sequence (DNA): TGCGCCAGCAGCCAAGCCAACTCGGATACGCAGTATTTT.

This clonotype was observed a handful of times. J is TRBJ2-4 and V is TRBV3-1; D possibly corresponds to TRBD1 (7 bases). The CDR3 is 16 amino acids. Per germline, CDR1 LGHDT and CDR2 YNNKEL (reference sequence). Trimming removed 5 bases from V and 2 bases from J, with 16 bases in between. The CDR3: CASSTSRTGTKNIQYF. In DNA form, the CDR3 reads TGTGCCAGCAGCACTAGCCGGACAGGTACCAAAAACATTCAGTACTTC.

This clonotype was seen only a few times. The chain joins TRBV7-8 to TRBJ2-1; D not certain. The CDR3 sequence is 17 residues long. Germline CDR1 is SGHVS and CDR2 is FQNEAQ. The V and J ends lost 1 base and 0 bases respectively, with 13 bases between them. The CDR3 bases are TGTGCCAGCAGCTTAGGGACGGTCCCAGGCTCCTACAATGAGCAGTTCTTC. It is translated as CASSLGTVPGSYNEQFF.